The subject of this entry is one T cell receptor (beta chain). This sample is part of a study of blood T cell repertoires in COVID-19. The CDR3 extends over 13 amino acids. Germline-derived CDR1 and CDR2 are ENHRY and SYGVKD. The V and J ends lost 2 bases and 5 bases respectively, with 7 bases between them. Per the authors' pipeline: The assay estimated nucleated cells by amplifying reference gene primers. TCRdb's table, derived via immunoSEQ multiplex PCR, lists solely in-frame clones and lacks some. V and J calls and clone size are those listed in that table; D and trimming were worked out from the DNA. The sample carries a few hundred thousand clones, 70% to 90% recorded once. Each recovered donor of Cohort 3 presented with two negative PCRs, clearance, or symptom resolution.

The sequenced sample consisted of PBMCs or T cells enriched from blood (not recorded which). The rearrangement links TRBV10-3 to TRBJ2-1; a weak D match, TRBD2 (6 bases). The clonotype was recovered from a young woman who had recovered from COVID-19. The CDR3, as DNA: TGTGCCATCAGTGAGCCTAGCGACAATGAGCAGTTCTTC. This codes for CAISEPSDNEQFF.